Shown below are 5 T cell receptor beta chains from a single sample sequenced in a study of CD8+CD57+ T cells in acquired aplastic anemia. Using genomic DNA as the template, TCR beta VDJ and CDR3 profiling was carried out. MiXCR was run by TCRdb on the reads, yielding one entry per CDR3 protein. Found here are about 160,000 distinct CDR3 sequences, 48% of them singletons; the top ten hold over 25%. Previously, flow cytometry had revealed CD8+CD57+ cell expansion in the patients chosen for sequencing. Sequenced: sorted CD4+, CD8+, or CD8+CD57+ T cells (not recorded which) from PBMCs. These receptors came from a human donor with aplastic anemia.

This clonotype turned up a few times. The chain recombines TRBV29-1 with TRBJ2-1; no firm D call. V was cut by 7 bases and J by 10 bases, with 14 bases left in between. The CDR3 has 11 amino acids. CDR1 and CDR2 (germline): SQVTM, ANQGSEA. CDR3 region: CSGISTEEQFF. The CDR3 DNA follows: TGCAGCGGGATTTCGACGGAGGAGCAGTTCTTC.

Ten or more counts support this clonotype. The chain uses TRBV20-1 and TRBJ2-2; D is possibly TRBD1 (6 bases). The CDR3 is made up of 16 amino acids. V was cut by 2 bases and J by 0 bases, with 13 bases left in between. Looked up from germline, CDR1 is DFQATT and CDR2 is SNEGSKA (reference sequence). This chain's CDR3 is CSARYRQASNTGELFF. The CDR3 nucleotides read TGCAGTGCTAGATACAGACAGGCATCGAACACCGGGGAGCTGTTTTTT.

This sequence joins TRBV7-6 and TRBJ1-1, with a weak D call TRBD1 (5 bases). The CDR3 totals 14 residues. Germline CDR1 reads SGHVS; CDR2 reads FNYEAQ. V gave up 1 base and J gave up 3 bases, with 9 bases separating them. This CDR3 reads CASSLGQGHTEAFF. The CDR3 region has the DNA TGTGCCAGCAGCTTAGGTCAGGGCCACACTGAAGCTTTCTTT. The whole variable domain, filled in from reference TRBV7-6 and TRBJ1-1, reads GAGVSQSPRYKVTKRGQDVALRCDPISGHVSLYWYRQALGQGPEFLTYFNYEAQQDKSGLPNDRFSAERPEGSISTLTIQRTEQRDSAMYRCASSLGQGHTEAFFGQGTRLTVV.

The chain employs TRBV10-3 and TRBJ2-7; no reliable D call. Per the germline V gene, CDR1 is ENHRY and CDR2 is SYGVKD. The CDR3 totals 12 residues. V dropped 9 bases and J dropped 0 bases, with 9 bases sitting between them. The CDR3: CAILDGSYEQYF. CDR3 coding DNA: TGTGCCATTCTCGACGGCTCCTACGAGCAGTACTTC.

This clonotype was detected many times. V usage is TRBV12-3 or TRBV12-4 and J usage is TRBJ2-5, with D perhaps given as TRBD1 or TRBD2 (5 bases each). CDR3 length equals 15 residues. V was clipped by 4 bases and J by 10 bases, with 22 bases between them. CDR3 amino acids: CASSYTTGTVRGQYF. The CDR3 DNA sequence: TGTGCCAGCAGTTACACAACCGGGACCGTGAGAGGCCAGTACTTC.